This is a list of T cell receptor beta chains from one sample in a study of T cell responses to AZD1222 COVID-19 vaccine. Method: immunoSEQ multiplex PCR; TCRdb's copy keeps in-frame clones and lacks some. This table holds 100,000 to 150,000 clones, more than 80% found once. The sequencing here drew on peripheral blood, taken on day 0 of AZD1222 vaccination. The receptors were sampled from an adult in good health. CDR3s leave out the opening cysteine and the closing phenylalanine or tryptophan.

>TRBV6-4|TRBJ2-7
ASSAGMTGYEQY
>TRBV10-3|TRBJ2-2
AITRDMDTGELF
>TRBV28|TRBJ2-1
ASSFRRNNEQF
>TRBV11-3|TRBJ2-2
ASSSGELF
>TRBV19|TRBJ1-5
ASSIGQGAGQPQH
>TRBV15|TRBJ2-3
ATSRDRDTDTQY
>TRBV11-2|TRBJ2-3
ASSRGLAGAGPTDTQY
>TRBV9|TRBJ1-4
ASRKPGVNEKLF
>TRBV3-1/TRBV3-2|TRBJ2-1
ASSKDHPTTVMGHYNEQF
>TRBV12-3/TRBV12-4|TRBJ2-5
ASGGVQETQY
>TRBV27|TRBJ2-7
ASTSGNYEQY
>TRBV20-1|TRBJ2-7
SALISYEQY
>TRBV20-1|TRBJ1-6
SASYLGGSPLH
>TRBV29-1|TRBJ2-1
SAQGGGYNEQF
>TRBV18|TRBJ2-3
ASSPPLGSGSFEDTQY
>TRBV18|TRBJ2-2
ASSTLRGGQGGTGELF
>TRBV7-3|TRBJ2-3
ASSPSSGSLDTQY
>TRBV18|TRBJ2-7
ASSILTTGTGYYEQY
>TRBV10-3|TRBJ1-1
AISGRQGDTEAF
>TRBV11-3|TRBJ2-7
ASSLKGKDSYVQY
>TRBV28|TRBJ1-5
ASRSFGQNNQPQH
>TRBV19|TRBJ1-1
ASSVGQGAF
>TRBV3-1/TRBV3-2|TRBJ2-3
ASSQVPSRTDTQY
>TRBV13|TRBJ2-7
ASSLAPGGQY
>TRBV29-1|TRBJ1-1
SALTYGTEAF
>TRBV12-3/TRBV12-4|TRBJ2-3
ASSAQEDTQY
>TRBV4-1|TRBJ2-4
ASSARGGGDIQY
>TRBV29-1|TRBJ1-2
SVDGWGQGKNYGYT
>TRBV24-1|TRBJ2-7
ATSAFDTLRSTYEQY
>TRBV7-8|TRBJ2-2
ASSSWTSGRGANTGELF
>TRBV23-1|TRBJ2-1
ASSQTPRPTSSYNEQF
>TRBV19|TRBJ1-1
ASSIEAGPDTEAF
>TRBV18|TRBJ2-5
ASHGDITRETQY
>TRBV19|TRBJ2-5
ASSSGRAGETQY
>TRBV29-1|TRBJ1-1
SVEVGGRAF
>TRBV27|TRBJ1-6
ASSLRGQGGGSPLH
>TRBV19|TRBJ1-1
ASSTSLDTEAF
>TRBV7-9|TRBJ2-1
ATSPSGSTYNEQF
>TRBV4-3|TRBJ1-6
ASSQGSGGDSPLH
>TRBV3-1/TRBV3-2|TRBJ1-1
ASSQDNWERF
>TRBV19|TRBJ2-3
ASKDLAVRSTDTQY
>TRBV11-2|TRBJ2-7
ASRGLRLAGRDYYEQY
>TRBV7-9|TRBJ1-5
ASSRGQGDGNQPQH
>TRBV9|TRBJ2-1
ASSVGLAGGRSSYNEQF